A single sample is the source of the 7 T cell receptor beta chains below, sequenced in a study of CD8 T cells in ankylosing spondylitis. TCRdb itself ran the 5' RACE reads through MiXCR, one entry per CDR3 protein. Altogether 300,000 to 400,000 distinct CDR3 sequences are present, around 20% being singletons, with the ten largest covering about 17%. These TCRs' antigens remain unknown. Findings and limits, study-wide: Ankylosing spondylitis blood appeared to be characterized by a TCR beta motif of fewer than ten highly homologous variants.

Specimen: blood, either unsorted or a sorted T cell fraction (not recorded which). The receptors here all came from a male donor with ankylosing spondylitis.

This clonotype was picked up a small number of times. The chain has TRBV9 and TRBJ2-3; D call uncertain. Germline V CDR1 and CDR2: SGDLS, YYNGEE. The CDR3 is 12 residues long. Trimming removed 4 bases at V and 5 bases at J, with 8 bases between. CDR3: CASSKEVDTQYF. The CDR3 DNA follows: TGTGCCAGCAGCAAAGAAGTAGATACGCAGTATTTT.

V is TRBV10-3 and J is TRBJ2-1, with no clear D. V dropped 3 bases and J dropped 6 bases, with 6 bases sitting between them. The CDR3 spans 12 residues. Germline CDR1 is ENHRY and CDR2 is SYGVKD. The DNA of the CDR3 is TGTGCCATCAGTGATGGGGTCAATGAGCAGTTCTTC. Translating gives CAISDGVNEQFF.

This clonotype has more than one count but fewer than ten. The chain employs TRBV15 and TRBJ2-2; weak D call: TRBD1 (6 bases). The CDR3 sequence is 15 residues long. CDR1 is LNHNV and CDR2 is YYDKDF in the germline V gene (reference sequence). V dropped 1 base and J dropped 2 bases, with 8 bases sitting between them. The CDR3: CATSRGTANTGELFF. CDR3 nucleotide sequence: TGTGCCACCAGCAGAGGGACAGCAAACACCGGGGAGCTGTTTTTT.

This clonotype was seen only a few times. The V and J genes are TRBV12-3 or TRBV12-4 and TRBJ1-5; 8 bases align to TRBD1. V trimming: 5 bases; J trimming: 8 bases; junction bases outside the gene matches: 11. CDR3 length: 15 residues. The CDR3 here is CASSPLGQGVEPQHF. The CDR3 DNA reads TGTGCCAGCAGTCCGCTTGGACAGGGAGTCGAGCCCCAGCATTTT.

The sample holds a few counts of this clonotype. This sequence joins TRBV7-9 and TRBJ2-2; the match to TRBD2 covers 7 bases. Germline CDR1 reads SEHNR; CDR2 reads FQNEAQ (reference sequence). V gave up 2 bases and J gave up 4 bases; unmatched junction bases: 4. The CDR3 has 15 residues. CDR3 residues: CASSLIGRTTGELFF. In nucleotides, the CDR3 is TGTGCCAGCAGCTTAATCGGGAGGACCACCGGGGAGCTGTTTTTT.

The chain has TRBV3-1 and TRBJ2-7; D possibly uses TRBD1 or TRBD2 (5 bases each). Germline CDR1 and CDR2: LGHDT and YNNKEL (reference sequence). The CDR3 runs 16 residues. Trimming shortened V by 0 bases and J by 0 bases, and 12 bases separated the two germline ends. The DNA of the CDR3 is TGTGCCAGCAGCCAAGATACCGGGGCGAGCTCCTACGAGCAGTACTTC. Translated, it gives CASSQDTGASSYEQYF.

This clonotype showed up just a few times. The V call is TRBV10-3, the J call TRBJ2-1; 10 bases line up with TRBD2. This CDR3 is built from 16 residues. J lost 9 bases, V lost 3 bases, and 11 bases had no gene match. Germline CDR1 and CDR2: ENHRY and SYGVKD. CDR3 coding DNA: TGTGCCATCAGTGACCCCGGACTAGCGGCTTTCGGTGAGCAGTTCTTC. This codes for CAISDPGLAAFGEQFF.